This TCR beta chain was observed in a study of cytomegalovirus exposure and HLA in healthy donors. Study as a whole: The 120 million or so unique TCR beta sequences, from 150 million to 200 million T cells, were found by an earlier analysis.

Study results and caveats: Judged likely to be a sequencing artifact was a cluster of highly shared sequence variants.

Use of 60 Vbeta and 13 Jbeta primers characterized the PCR. The assay was immunoSEQ multiplex PCR, and TCRdb's table has in-frame clones only and misses some. The sample includes under 150,000 clones, 80% of them seen just once. With regard to this clone: What it binds is not known.

V lost 6 bases and J lost 2, with 14 bases in between. This CDR3 is built from 14 residues. From germline, CDR1 is PRHDT and CDR2 FYEKMQ (reference sequence). Input material: PBMCs. The receptor was isolated from a male donor in good health and CMV-seronegative. The rearrangement uses TRBV13 and TRBJ2-7; possible D gene TRBD1, 6 bases. The CDR3 nucleotides read TGTGCCAGCAGTTCAAGGGGGAAACCCTACGAGCAGTACTTC. This sequence encodes CASSSRGKPYEQYF.